This T cell receptor beta chain is drawn from a study of technical replicates of blood from a few donors. Data came from immunoSEQ multiplex PCR; TCRdb stores just in-frame clones and leaves some out. The sample includes tens of thousands of clones, roughly 94% of them seen just once. This CDR3 is built from 14 residues. Germline values: CDR1 GTSNPN, CDR2 SVGIG (reference sequence). The trim removed 5 bases at V and 4 bases at J, leaving 8 bases unmatched. The clonotype comes from a human donor in good health. Sequencing used T cells isolated from PBMCs. The V and J genes are TRBV30 and TRBJ1-3; 7 nucleotides line up with TRBD1. The CDR3 coding sequence is TGTGCCTGGGCCCGGGACAGCAAAGGAAACACCATATATTTT. Amino acid sequence: CAWARDSKGNTIYF.